The clone carrying this T cell receptor beta chain was observed a handful of times. These data belong to a study of T cells in Graves' hyperthyroidism and ophthalmopathy. Amplification targeted TCR beta CDR3 regions from RNA transcripts. With the HTBI primer set, the TCR CDR3 went through a first round of RT-PCR. MiXCR, applied by TCRdb to the multiplex PCR reads, yields one record per CDR3 protein. Of about 300,000 distinct CDR3 sequences in the sample, roughly 15% were seen once. The germline gives CDR1 SEHNR, CDR2 FQNEAQ (reference sequence). The V and J ends lost 5 bases and 6 bases respectively, with 14 bases between them. The CDR3 sequence is 14 residues long. Exclusion of a patient resulted from uncontrolled infection, other autoimmune disease, pregnancy or lactation. Source material for PBMCs was more than 7.5 ml fresh peripheral blood.

The sequencing input was blood. This TCR was sampled from a man aged 30 to 45 with Graves' hyperthyroidism. The V and J genes are TRBV7-9 and TRBJ1-5, with D uncertain. This chain's CDR3 is CASSPAEGTQPQHF. The CDR3 coding sequence is TGTGCCAGCAGCCCCGCCGAGGGCACTCAGCCCCAGCATTTT.